These 23 T cell receptor beta chains came from one sample sequenced in a study of T-cell memory formation after mild COVID-19 (dated by TCRdb to the early 2020s). Receptors were amplified or captured by 5' RACE. Sequencing took place on an Illumina NovaSeq 6000. TCRdb handled the public reads itself, with Q25 trimming in fastp and clone calling in MiXCR, and kept productive beta chains. Every entry covers one CDR3 protein and lists the most common genes and DNA from its rows. This sample gives about 420,000 distinct CDR3 sequences in total; 20% to 25% of them show up just once. The top ten hold over 10% of the sample. Sequenced input: PBMCs or a T cell subset sorted from them (not recorded which). These receptors all come from an adult woman who had mild COVID-19 (a few samples of this study predate the infection). The sample titles of this study are shuffled in the database, so cell type and time point are left out; the donor was told from shared clones.

The rearrangement links TRBV16 to TRBJ1-2, with TRBD1 matching 7 bases. The CDR3 loop spans 15 amino acids. V dropped 4 bases and J dropped 1; count of bases not matched to a gene: 6. Per germline, CDR1 KGHSY and CDR2 FQNENV. This CDR3 is CASSPPGQYNYGYTF. The CDR3 DNA sequence: TGTGCCAGCAGCCCTCCGGGACAGTATAACTATGGCTACACCTTC.

This clonotype was counted many times. The V call is TRBV5-1, the J call TRBJ2-1, with 9 bases fitting TRBD1. Trimming cost V 5 bases and J 7 bases; bases outside gene matches: 7. CDR1 and CDR2 (germline): SGHRS, YFSETQ. The CDR3 totals 14 residues. The DNA for the CDR3 is TGCGCCAGCAGACCGGGACAGGGCTTAAATGAGCAGTTCTTC. Translated, it gives CASRPGQGLNEQFF.

This chain links TRBV9 with TRBJ2-7; 9 nucleotides line up with TRBD1. Germline CDR1 and CDR2: SGDLS and YYNGEE. With V trimmed by 3 bases and J by 5 bases, 9 bases remained unmatched. CDR3 length: 15 amino acids. CDR3 in amino acids: CASSEQGQGRDEQYF. The DNA of the CDR3 is TGTGCCAGCAGCGAGCAGGGACAGGGAAGGGACGAGCAGTACTTC.

This clonotype was picked up a small number of times. The CDR3 sequence: CASSQDKAGQGLYEQYF. CDR3 nucleotide sequence: TGTGCCAGCAGCCAAGATAAGGCGGGACAGGGGTTGTACGAGCAGTACTTC. The chain uses TRBV4-2 and TRBJ2-7; 10 nucleotides line up with TRBD1. With 0 bases clipped from V and 4 bases from J, the junction kept 9 bases outside the gene matches. The CDR3 length is 17 residues. CDR1 and CDR2 from the germline V gene are LGHNA and YNFKEQ.

This clonotype was observed a handful of times. The chain employs TRBV7-2 and TRBJ2-3; D perhaps matches TRBD2 (7 bases). The V and J ends lost 5 bases and 1 base respectively, with 13 bases between them. The CDR3 is 15 residues long. Germline CDR1 and CDR2: SGHTA and FQGNSA. The chain's CDR3 is CASSPGGLRTDTQYF. CDR3 coding DNA: TGTGCCAGCAGCCCCGGGGGGCTGCGCACAGATACGCAGTATTTT.

The rearrangement joins TRBV7-9 to TRBJ1-1, with TRBD1 matching 8 bases. CDR1 SEHNR and CDR2 FQNEAQ come from the germline V gene (reference sequence). V trimming: 3 bases; J trimming: 5 bases; junction bases outside the gene matches: 5. The CDR3 runs to 14 residues. This CDR3 is CASSFTGGHTEAFF. The CDR3 DNA reads TGTGCCAGCAGCTTCACAGGGGGTCATACTGAAGCTTTCTTT.

This clonotype was seen only a few times. This chain connects TRBV12-3 or TRBV12-4 to TRBJ2-7; the match to TRBD2 covers 16 bases. V dropped 7 bases and J dropped 5; count of bases not matched to a gene: 14. The CDR3 runs to 18 residues. The CDR3 DNA reads TGTGCCAGCAATCCCGGTGGGACTAGCGGGAGGGGATGGCACGAGCAGTACTTC. This translates into CASNPGGTSGRGWHEQYF.

The sample holds many counts of this clonotype. CDR3: CASSQDYNGRETQYF. CDR3 nucleotide sequence: TGCGCCAGCAGCCAAGATTATAACGGCAGGGAGACCCAGTACTTC. The chain uses TRBV4-3 and TRBJ2-5, with D unresolved. V lost 0 bases and J lost 5, with 13 bases in between. This CDR3 has 15 amino acids. In germline, CDR1 is LGHNA, CDR2 YSLEER.

The V and J genes are TRBV4-2 and TRBJ2-2; tentatively, D is TRBD2 (6 bases). V was shortened by 1 base and J by 4 bases, with 19 bases between the two germline ends. CDR1 is LGHNA, CDR2 YNFKEQ, per germline. The CDR3 extends over 18 amino acids. The CDR3, as DNA: TGTGCCAGCAGCCAAGTTGGAGGGAAGGGATCGAGCACCGGGGAGCTGTTTTTT. Its translation is CASSQVGGKGSSTGELFF.

The chain combines TRBV6-2 or TRBV6-3 with TRBJ2-7, with 7 bases lining up with TRBD1. The CDR3 length is 11 residues. CDR1 MNHEY and CDR2 SVGEGT come from the germline V gene. V lost 10 bases, J lost 3 bases, and 3 bases stayed unmatched. CDR3 region: CATTGVYEQYF. DNA of the CDR3: TGTGCCACCACAGGGGTCTACGAGCAGTACTTC.

This clonotype was counted between two and nine times. CDR3 sequence reads: CASSVMPSGNQETQYF. Here the CDR3 DNA reads TGTGCCAGCAGCGTAATGCCTAGCGGTAATCAAGAGACCCAGTACTTC. The rearrangement links TRBV9 to TRBJ2-5, with 7 bases fitting TRBD2. After removal of 1 base from V and 2 bases from J, the junction contained 8 bases not matched to a gene. CDR1 SGDLS and CDR2 YYNGEE come from the germline V gene. The CDR3 has 16 amino acids.

J is TRBJ2-7 and V is TRBV5-1; 11 bases line up with TRBD2. The germline gives CDR1 SGHRS, CDR2 YFSETQ. CDR3 length equals 16 residues. The ends lost 4 bases at V and 4 bases at J; junction bases unmatched: 10. The CDR3 protein is CASSPTTGTSGYEQYF. The CDR3 coding sequence is TGCGCCAGCAGCCCAACGACCGGGACTAGCGGTTACGAGCAGTACTTC.

This chain connects TRBV27 to TRBJ2-6, with D hard to call. The ends were cut back, 3 bases at V and 0 bases at J, with 3 bases in the middle. The CDR3 contains 14 residues. The germline CDR1 and CDR2 sequences are MNHEY and SMNVEV (reference sequence). The CDR3 DNA reads as TGTGCCAGCAGTTTCTTCTCTGGGGCCAACGTCCTGACTTTC. Amino acid sequence: CASSFFSGANVLTF.

This clonotype was counted between two and nine times. V and J are TRBV5-1 and TRBJ2-1; 9 bases fit TRBD1. V shed 2 bases and J 0 bases; nucleotides not matched to a gene: 3. The V gene's germline CDR1 is SGHRS and CDR2 YFSETQ. The CDR3 spans 16 residues. CDR3 nucleotide sequence: TGCGCCAGCAGCTTCGGGACAGGGAGCTCCTACAATGAGCAGTTCTTC. Translating gives CASSFGTGSSYNEQFF.

CDR3 sequence: CASRGLGVEETQYF. The CDR3, as DNA: TGTGCCAGCAGAGGACTAGGAGTTGAAGAGACCCAGTACTTC. This chain connects TRBV27 to TRBJ2-5; 7 bases match TRBD2. Germline CDR1 and CDR2: MNHEY and SMNVEV (reference sequence). The CDR3 has 14 residues. Losses at the gene ends were 6 bases for V and 3 bases for J; bases not matched to a gene: 7.

This clonotype has more than one count but fewer than ten. This sequence joins TRBV12-3 or TRBV12-4 and TRBJ2-1; 7 nucleotides match TRBD1. CDR3 size: 13 residues. The ends lost 9 bases at V and 2 bases at J; junction bases unmatched: 4. The CDR3 DNA sequence: TGTGCCAGTACCAGGGGGACCTACAATGAGCAGTTCTTC. Its translation is CASTRGTYNEQFF.

In its sample, this clonotype was seen a few times. The V call is TRBV7-8, the J call TRBJ1-1; D remains unclear. V shed 3 bases and J shed 5 bases, with 7 bases lying between them. Germline assignment: CDR1 SGHVS and CDR2 FQNEAQ. The CDR3 is 12 residues long. CDR3 bases: TGTGCCAGCAGCTTCGCAGGAACTGAAGCTTTCTTT. This translates into CASSFAGTEAFF.

This clonotype was picked up a small number of times. The rearrangement uses TRBV24-1 and TRBJ2-7, with D maybe TRBD1 (5 bases). The germline V gene has CDR1 KGHDR and CDR2 SFDVKD. Trimming shortened V by 4 bases and J by 6 bases, and 15 bases separated the two germline ends. The CDR3 spans 14 residues. The CDR3 DNA sequence: TGTGCCACCAGTGACCCAGGGCGCTCCAGCGAGCAGTACTTC. Translation gives CATSDPGRSSEQYF.

This clonotype showed up just a few times. The rearrangement joins TRBV6-6 to TRBJ2-5, with 11 bases aligning to TRBD1. V trimming: 5 bases; J trimming: 4 bases; junction bases outside the gene matches: 9. Germline CDR1 and CDR2: MNHNY and SVGAGI (reference sequence). This CDR3 has 16 residues. Written as DNA, the CDR3 is TGTGCCAGCAGTGGTCGGACAGGGGGCGCGGGAGAGACCCAGTACTTC. Translating it yields CASSGRTGGAGETQYF.

The J gene is TRBJ1-2, the V gene TRBV29-1, with TRBD1 as a possible D gene (5 bases). The CDR3 contains 14 residues. Germline loops: CDR1 SQVTM, CDR2 ANQGSEA. The V and J ends lost 4 bases and 3 bases respectively, with 15 bases between them. The CDR3 spells CSVGDVRDDYGYTF. The CDR3 nucleotides are TGCAGCGTTGGGGACGTCAGGGACGACTATGGCTACACCTTC.

This chain connects TRBV6-1 to TRBJ1-1; D might be TRBD1 (6 bases). Germline values: CDR1 MNHNS, CDR2 SASEGT. This CDR3 region has 15 residues. Trimming removed 5 bases at V and 0 bases at J, with 13 bases between. The CDR3 DNA sequence: TGTGCCAGCAGTACCCGACAGGTGATGAACACTGAAGCTTTCTTT. Translation: CASSTRQVMNTEAFF.

The chain couples TRBV5-1 to TRBJ2-5, with no clear D. Germline lookup yields CDR1 SGHRS and CDR2 YFSETQ. This CDR3 contains 14 residues. Trimming pared 0 bases from V and 4 bases from J, leaving 10 bases between. DNA of the CDR3: TGCGCCAGCAGCTTGGGTAGGGAAGGAGAGACCCAGTACTTC. Its protein product is CASSLGREGETQYF.

The V call is TRBV7-2, the J call TRBJ1-4, with D uncertain. V gave up 5 bases and J gave up 0 bases, with 10 bases separating them. Germline V gives CDR1 SGHTA, CDR2 FQGNSA. CDR3 length equals 15 residues. The CDR3 here is CASSVNLATNEKLFF. CDR3 bases: TGTGCCAGCAGCGTAAACCTTGCAACTAATGAAAAACTGTTTTTT. The variable domain in full, completed from reference TRBV7-2 and TRBJ1-4, reads GAGVSQSPSNKVTEKGKDVELRCDPISGHTALYWYRQSLGQGLEFLIYFQGNSAPDKSGLPSDRFSAERTGGSVSTLTIQRTQQEDSAVYLCASSVNLATNEKLFFGSGTQLSVL.